The 21 T cell receptor beta chains listed next were all sequenced from one sample in a study of T cell repertoires in cytomegalovirus infection. TCRdb itself ran the reads through MiXCR, one entry per CDR3 protein. Here the sample spans around 200,000 distinct CDR3 sequences, about 38% being singletons. Their target antigens are unknown. Sample: CD8+ T cells from cultured PBMCs, taken from culture after CMV antigen stimulation. These receptors were taken from a human donor in good health (CMV status not recorded). Some clones in this sample may be carry-over from other donors' samples.

The chain recombines TRBV27 with TRBJ1-6; D uncertain. The CDR3 has 13 residues. Germline CDR1 is MNHEY and CDR2 is SMNVEV (reference sequence). V gave up 2 bases and J gave up 6 bases, with 5 bases separating them. CDR3 nucleotide sequence: TGTGCCAGCAGTTTAGGCAGTAATTCACCCCTCCACTTT. As protein: CASSLGSNSPLHF.

This clonotype was found a few times. The rearrangement joins TRBV19 to TRBJ1-1, with D possibly being TRBD1 (6 bases). Between the trimmed V and J ends, which lost 6 bases and 0 bases, there was a span of 23 bases. Germline CDR1 is LNHDA and CDR2 is SQIVND (reference sequence). The CDR3 covers 18 residues. The CDR3 nucleotides read TGTGCCAGTAGCCCCTCCTCGCGACAGGATTTCATGAACACTGAAGCTTTCTTT. Its protein product is CASSPSSRQDFMNTEAFF.

The V call is TRBV4-1, the J call TRBJ1-3, with D possibly being TRBD1 (5 bases). This CDR3 region has 15 residues. The germline V gene has CDR1 MGHRA and CDR2 YSYEKL. V shed 0 bases and J shed 2 bases, with 8 bases lying between them. Written as DNA, the CDR3 is TGCGCCAGCAGCCAAGACAGGGTGGCTGGAAACACCATATATTTT. This codes for CASSQDRVAGNTIYF.

This chain joins TRBV28 and TRBJ2-7; 7 positions match TRBD2. The V gene's germline CDR1 is MDHEN and CDR2 SYDVKM. The CDR3 consists of 15 residues. The junction had 8 bases not matched to a gene; V was cut back by 6 bases and J by 0 bases. Written as DNA, the CDR3 is TGTGCCAGCAGACGAACCGGGACTACCTCCTACGAGCAGTACTTC. Encoded protein: CASRRTGTTSYEQYF.

The chain links TRBV7-9 to TRBJ2-5; 9 bases match TRBD1. Germline V lookup: CDR1 SEHNR, CDR2 FQNEAQ (reference sequence). V gave up 0 bases and J gave up 4 bases; unmatched junction bases: 3. CDR3 length: 15 amino acids. The CDR3 loop is CASSLALGQGETQYF. CDR3 bases: TGTGCCAGCAGCTTAGCGCTGGGACAGGGAGAGACCCAGTACTTC. The complete variable domain, with remaining parts taken from reference TRBV7-9 and TRBJ2-5, reads DTGVSQNPRHKITKRGQNVTFRCDPISEHNRLYWYRQTLGQGPEFLTYFQNEAQLEKSRLLSDRFSAERPKGSFSTLEIQRTEQGDSAMYLCASSLALGQGETQYFGPGTRLLVL.

This chain links TRBV12-3 or TRBV12-4 with TRBJ1-2, with 9 positions matching TRBD1. The V gene end was trimmed by 8 bases and the J gene end by 7 bases; junction bases not matched to a gene: 17. This CDR3 has 16 residues. CDR3 amino acids: CASYGGQGSFQGGYTF. The DNA of the CDR3 is TGTGCCAGCTATGGCGGACAGGGGAGTTTTCAGGGTGGCTACACCTTC.

There are a few counts of this clonotype. The CDR3 spells CASSLGQYTGELFF. In DNA, the CDR3 is TGTGCCAGCAGCTTGGGGCAGTACACCGGGGAGCTGTTTTTT. V gene TRBV7-6 combines with J gene TRBJ2-2, with D possibly matching TRBD1 (5 bases). Per germline, CDR1 SGHVS and CDR2 FNYEAQ. V lost 3 bases to trimming and J lost 3 bases, with 8 bases between them. This CDR3 comprises 14 residues.

This clonotype has a handful of counts. The rearrangement links TRBV2 to TRBJ1-2; D not certain. Per the germline V gene, CDR1 is SNHLY and CDR2 is FYNNEI. Trimming stripped 2 bases from V and 4 bases from J, with 8 bases between. This CDR3 spans 13 amino acids. CDR3 amino acids: CASSERAFYGYTF. The CDR3 DNA reads as TGTGCCAGCAGTGAACGGGCCTTCTATGGCTACACCTTC.

The rearrangement joins TRBV7-9 to TRBJ1-6; 7 bases agree with TRBD1. V lost 5 bases and J lost 10; bases outside the gene matches: 8. This CDR3 spans 14 amino acids. Germline values: CDR1 SEHNR, CDR2 FQNEAQ (reference sequence). The CDR3 loop is CASSPTGTKSPLHF. Here the CDR3 DNA reads TGTGCCAGCAGCCCGACAGGGACGAAGTCACCCCTCCACTTT.

This rearrangement joins TRBV6-2 or TRBV6-3 to TRBJ1-6; TRBD1 is a possible D gene (6 bases). This CDR3 spans 15 amino acids. Germline lookup yields CDR1 MNHEY and CDR2 SVGEGT. Trimming cost V 6 bases and J 0 bases, with 9 bases left between them. CDR3 bases: TGTGCCAGCAGGCTGGACAGCTCCTATAATTCACCCCTCCACTTT. It translates to CASRLDSSYNSPLHF.

V usage is TRBV7-9 and J usage is TRBJ2-7; 8 positions agree with TRBD1. The CDR3 totals 14 residues. V lost 3 bases to trimming and J lost 6 bases; unmatched junction nucleotides: 7. Per the germline V gene, CDR1 is SEHNR and CDR2 is FQNEAQ (reference sequence). The CDR3 nucleotides are TGTGCCAGCAGCTTGACAGGGGACCCCTTCGAGCAGTACTTC. Protein: CASSLTGDPFEQYF.

The chain has TRBV9 and TRBJ2-7, with TRBD1 as a possible D gene (5 bases). V lost 0 bases and J 0 bases, leaving 10 bases between the germline ends. This CDR3 has 15 residues. The germline V gene encodes CDR1 SGDLS and CDR2 YYNGEE. CDR3 sequence (DNA): TGTGCCAGCAGCGTAGGGGGCGCCAGCTCCTACGAGCAGTACTTC. This translates into CASSVGGASSYEQYF.

On this clonotype itself: An end of the junction does not agree with germline; a read error may underlie this. The genes are TRBV11-2 and TRBJ2-7; D unresolved. Germline assignment: CDR1 SGHAT and CDR2 FQNNGV. CDR3 length: 13 residues. CDR3 amino acids: CASSLDVGYGQYF. The CDR3, as DNA: TGTGCCAGCAGCTTAGATGTAGGATACGGGCAGTACTTC.

The chain has TRBV12-5 and TRBJ2-6, with TRBD2 matching over 13 bases. CDR1 and CDR2 (germline): LGHNT, FRNRAP. J gave up 0 bases and V 1 base, and 12 bases lay outside the gene matches. The CDR3 spans 22 residues. CDR3 amino acids: CASGLGTSGGDLWPSGANVLTF. CDR3 DNA sequence: TGTGCTAGTGGTTTGGGCACTAGCGGGGGGGACCTTTGGCCCTCTGGGGCCAACGTCCTGACTTTC.

The rearrangement links TRBV2 to TRBJ2-1; 7 bases line up with TRBD1. This CDR3 is 11 amino acids long. V shed 9 bases and J 7 bases; nucleotides not matched to a gene: 3. CDR1 SNHLY and CDR2 FYNNEI come from the germline V gene. CDR3 coding DNA: TGTGCCAGTACACAGGGGAATGAGCAGTTCTTC. It yields the protein CASTQGNEQFF.

The rearrangement uses TRBV10-3 and TRBJ2-7; the D gene is possibly TRBD2 (5 bases). This CDR3 comprises 13 residues. With 10 bases removed from V and 1 base from J, the gap between germline ends came to 14 bases. In germline, CDR1 is ENHRY, CDR2 SYGVKD. The CDR3 loop reads CASREISSYEQYF. The CDR3 DNA follows: TGTGCCAGCCGGGAAATCAGTTCCTACGAGCAGTACTTC.

This clonotype was counted between two and nine times. The chain couples TRBV27 to TRBJ2-6; weak D call: TRBD1 (5 bases). In germline, CDR1 is MNHEY, CDR2 SMNVEV (reference sequence). CDR3 length equals 14 residues. V shed 5 bases and J shed 2 bases, with 7 bases lying between them. The CDR3 DNA is TGTGCCAGCAGTCAGGGAACTGGGGCCAACGTCCTGACTTTC. It is translated as CASSQGTGANVLTF.

A few counts support this clonotype. The CDR3 bases are TGTGCCAGCGAGACGAGCCGGCTGTCTGGAAACACCATATATTTT. This gives the protein CASETSRLSGNTIYF. The chain combines TRBV6-1 with TRBJ1-3, with D hard to call. CDR1 is MNHNS, CDR2 SASEGT, per germline. The CDR3 spans 15 residues. The V end lost 8 bases, the J end lost 1 base, and 15 bases lay between the germline ends.

This chain connects TRBV27 to TRBJ1-2; the match to TRBD1 covers 10 bases. CDR3 length: 16 amino acids. The V and J ends lost 4 bases and 4 bases, in that order; junction bases with no gene match: 9. Germline V gene sequence: CDR1 MNHEY, CDR2 SMNVEV (reference sequence). The CDR3 is CASSSGTGDLSYGYTF. CDR3 nucleotides: TGTGCCAGCAGTTCAGGGACAGGGGATCTGAGCTATGGCTACACCTTC.

This chain joins TRBV27 and TRBJ1-2; 12 bases fit TRBD1. CDR3 length: 15 amino acids. Germline V gene data show CDR1 as MNHEY and CDR2 as SMNVEV (reference sequence). V shed 11 bases and J 3 bases; nucleotides not matched to a gene: 10. Written as DNA, the CDR3 is TGTGCCGCCCGGGACAGGGGGCTCTCTGACTATGGCTACACCTTC. It translates to CAARDRGLSDYGYTF.

This chain links TRBV28 with TRBJ1-2; TRBD1 agrees at 9 bases. Per germline, CDR1 MDHEN and CDR2 SYDVKM. This CDR3 has 17 amino acids. The V gene end was trimmed by 8 bases and the J gene end by 0 bases; junction bases not matched to a gene: 13. The CDR3 here is CASLPRDRDPTNYGYTF. CDR3 DNA sequence: TGTGCCAGCCTCCCCCGGGACAGGGATCCAACTAACTATGGCTACACCTTC.